These T cell receptor beta chains were read from a single sample in a study of cytotoxic CD8 clonotypes in ibrutinib-treated CLL. The protocol was immunoSEQ multiplex PCR, while the TCRdb copy is restricted to in-frame clones and leaves out a portion. The table lists tens of thousands of clones, 57% of them singletons. Material: PBMCs, obtained after 12 months of ibrutinib treatment. These receptor sequences come from a human donor with chronic lymphocytic leukemia. The conserved cysteine and the conserved F or W are not part of the CDR3 here. Clone size is shown for a subset of rows, as once, few, many or a class of expanded clone.

TRBJ2-3 TRBV19 - ASSPRGSGRASDTQY
TRBJ2-5 TRBV11-2 few ASSTSGVGETQY
TRBJ1-5 TRBV7-9 - ASRRGNQPQH
TRBJ2-7 TRBV15 - ATLNRGLAGVEQY
TRBJ1-1 TRBV25-1 few ASSAYGGSEAF
TRBJ2-1 TRBV5-1 once ASSLDRGSYNEQF
TRBJ2-4 TRBV19 many ASSQWGVGQY
TRBJ2-5 TRBV11-1 few ASSLGETQY
TRBJ1-5 TRBV6-5 few ASSRGGAGNQPQH
TRBJ2-7 TRBV4-2 few ASSPRTSTYEQY
TRBJ1-2 TRBV19 - ASSIHRADGYT
TRBJ2-7 TRBV27 - ASSPLIFGGADEQY
TRBJ2-6 TRBV7-9 many ASSLAGSSGANVLT
TRBJ2-5 TRBV2 few ASSEVETQY
TRBJ2-5 TRBV9 many ASSVDSGRSGETQY
TRBJ2-1 TRBV28 - ASRQSSYNEQF
TRBJ2-1 TRBV5-1 - ASSQTGTGAYNEQF
TRBJ1-1 TRBV29-1 - SVLLGVWTEAF
TRBJ2-2 TRBV2 - ASSGTDNTGELF
TRBJ2-1 TRBV5-4 - ASSLASGGAGEQF
TRBJ1-2 TRBV5-1 - ASSRDGANYGYT
TRBJ2-1 TRBV28 few ASSSFRPSYNEQF
TRBJ1-2 TRBV27 once ASGDYRSLRGGYGYT
TRBJ2-7 TRBV2 once ASSERVEQY
TRBJ2-2 TRBV7-8 - ASSSQGPGELF
TRBJ2-7 TRBV25-1 - ASSFAGAGYEQY
TRBJ2-3 TRBV7-9 - ASSSGVAGVFADTQY
TRBJ1-1 TRBV18 - ASSPQRTGSGTEAF
TRBJ2-3 TRBV28 - ASRTLAGVPTDTQY
TRBJ1-2 TRBV4-1 - ASSQDRAGTYGYT
TRBJ2-5 TRBV13 - ASSFPDREETQY
TRBJ2-7 TRBV10-2 - ASLLLGGRVYEQY
TRBJ1-4 TRBV28 - ASSPGQGIGLAEKLF
TRBJ1-2 TRBV27 - ASSRAGHGYT
TRBJ2-3 TRBV11-1 - ASRRAGLSTDTQY
TRBJ2-1 TRBV28 - ASSTPGGTNEQF
TRBJ1-6 TRBV5-6 few ASSLSGGSPLH
TRBJ2-3 TRBV6-1 - AILPRGRVTDTQY
TRBJ1-2 TRBV5-6 many ASSFSFGGVYGYT
TRBJ2-5 TRBV4-1 - ASSQDPRKPETQY